This T cell receptor (beta chain) was captured in a study of T cell repertoires in cytomegalovirus infection. Findings and limits, study-wide: What dominated the ex vivo response were HLA-C-restricted CMV-specific TCR beta clonotypes.

TCRdb called the reads again in MiXCR, with one record for every CDR3 protein. The profile shows 170,000 or so distinct CDR3 sequences, roughly 14% of them singletons. In this sample, this clonotype turned up many times. Its specificity is unknown. Trimming removed 5 bases from V and 4 bases from J, with 11 bases in between. This CDR3 contains 12 residues. CDR1 and CDR2 (germline): DFQATT, SNEGSKA (reference sequence). This sequence was found in a human donor in good health (CMV status not recorded). Some clones in this sample may be carry-over from other donors' samples. The specimen sequenced was PBMCs. This chain joins TRBV20-1 and TRBJ1-1; no firm D call. CDR3 bases: TGCAGTGCTGAGGGATCGAGCACTGAAGCTTTCTTT. Its translation: CSAEGSSTEAFF.